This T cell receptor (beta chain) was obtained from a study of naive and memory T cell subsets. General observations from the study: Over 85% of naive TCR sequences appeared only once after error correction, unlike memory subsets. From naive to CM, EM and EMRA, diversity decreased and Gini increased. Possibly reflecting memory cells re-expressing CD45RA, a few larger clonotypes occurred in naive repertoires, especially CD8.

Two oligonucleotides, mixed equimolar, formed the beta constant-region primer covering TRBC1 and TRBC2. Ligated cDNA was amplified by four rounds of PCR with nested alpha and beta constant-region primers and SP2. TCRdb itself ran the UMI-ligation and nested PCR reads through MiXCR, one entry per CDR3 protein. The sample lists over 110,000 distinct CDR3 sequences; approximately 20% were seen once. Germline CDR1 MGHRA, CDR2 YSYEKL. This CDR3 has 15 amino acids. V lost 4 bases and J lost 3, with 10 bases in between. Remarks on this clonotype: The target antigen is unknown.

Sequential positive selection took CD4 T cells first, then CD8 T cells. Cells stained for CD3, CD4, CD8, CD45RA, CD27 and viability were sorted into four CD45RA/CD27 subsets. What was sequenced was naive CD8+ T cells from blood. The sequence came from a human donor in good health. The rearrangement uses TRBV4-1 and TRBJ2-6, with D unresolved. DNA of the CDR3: TGCGCCAGCAGCCTCAGGATGGATGGGGCCAACGTCCTGACTTTC. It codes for CASSLRMDGANVLTF.